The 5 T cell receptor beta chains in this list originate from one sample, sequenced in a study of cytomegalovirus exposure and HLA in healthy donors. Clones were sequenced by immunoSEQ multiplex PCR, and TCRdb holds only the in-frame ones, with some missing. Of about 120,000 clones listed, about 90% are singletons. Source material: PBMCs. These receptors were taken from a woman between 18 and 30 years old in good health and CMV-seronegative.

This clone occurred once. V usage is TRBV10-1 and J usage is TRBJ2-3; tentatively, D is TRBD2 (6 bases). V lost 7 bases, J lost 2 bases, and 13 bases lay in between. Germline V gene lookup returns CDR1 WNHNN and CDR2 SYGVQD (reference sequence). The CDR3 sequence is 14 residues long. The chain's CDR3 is CASTSGLSTDTQYF. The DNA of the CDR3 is TGCGCCAGCACCTCGGGACTCTCCACAGATACGCAGTATTTT.

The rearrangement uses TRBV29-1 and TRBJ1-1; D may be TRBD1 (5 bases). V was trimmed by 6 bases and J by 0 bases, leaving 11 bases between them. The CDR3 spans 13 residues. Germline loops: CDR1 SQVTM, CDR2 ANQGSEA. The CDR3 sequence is CSVTGHLNTEAFF. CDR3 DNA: TGCAGCGTAACTGGACACTTGAACACTGAAGCTTTCTTT. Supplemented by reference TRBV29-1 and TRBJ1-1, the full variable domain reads SAVISQKPSRDICQRGTSLTIQCQVDSQVTMMFWYRQQPGQSLTLIATANQGSEATYESGFVIDKFPISRPNLTFSTLTVSNMSPEDSSIYLCSVTGHLNTEAFFGQGTRLTVV.

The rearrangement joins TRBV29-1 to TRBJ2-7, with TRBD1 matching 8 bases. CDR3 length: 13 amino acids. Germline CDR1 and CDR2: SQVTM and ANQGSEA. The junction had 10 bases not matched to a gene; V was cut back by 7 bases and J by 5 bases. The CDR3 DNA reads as TGCAGCGCTCTGGGACAGGCGTATGACGAGCAGTACTTC. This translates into CSALGQAYDEQYF.

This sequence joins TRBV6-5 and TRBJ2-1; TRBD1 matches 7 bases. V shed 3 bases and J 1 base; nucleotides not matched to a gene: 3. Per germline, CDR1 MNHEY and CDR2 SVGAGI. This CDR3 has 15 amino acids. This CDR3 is CASSYSGQSYNEQFF. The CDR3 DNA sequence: TGTGCCAGCAGTTATTCGGGACAGTCCTACAATGAGCAGTTCTTC.

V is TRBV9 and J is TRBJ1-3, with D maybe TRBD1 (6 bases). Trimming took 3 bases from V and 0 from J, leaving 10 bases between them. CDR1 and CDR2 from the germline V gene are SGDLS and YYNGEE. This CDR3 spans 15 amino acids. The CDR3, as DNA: TGTGCCAGCAGCGAACAGGGTATCTCTGGAAACACCATATATTTT. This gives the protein CASSEQGISGNTIYF.